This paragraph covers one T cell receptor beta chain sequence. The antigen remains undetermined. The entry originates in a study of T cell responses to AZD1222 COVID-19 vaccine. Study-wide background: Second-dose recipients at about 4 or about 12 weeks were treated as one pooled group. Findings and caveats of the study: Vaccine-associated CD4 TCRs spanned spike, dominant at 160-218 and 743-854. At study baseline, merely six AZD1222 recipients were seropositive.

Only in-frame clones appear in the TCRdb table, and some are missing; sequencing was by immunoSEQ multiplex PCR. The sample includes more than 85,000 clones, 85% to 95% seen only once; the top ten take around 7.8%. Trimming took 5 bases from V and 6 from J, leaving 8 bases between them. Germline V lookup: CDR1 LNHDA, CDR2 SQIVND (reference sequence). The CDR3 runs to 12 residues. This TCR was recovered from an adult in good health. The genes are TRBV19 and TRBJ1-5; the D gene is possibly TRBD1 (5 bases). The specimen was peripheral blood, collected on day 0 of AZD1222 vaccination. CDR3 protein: CASSLRGQPQHF. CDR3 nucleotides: TGTGCCAGTAGTTTGAGGGGTCAGCCCCAGCATTTT.